Listed here are 9 T cell receptor beta chains from one sample, sequenced in a study of T cells in Graves' hyperthyroidism and ophthalmopathy. RNA transcripts served as the template for amplifying TCR beta CDR3 regions. HTBI primers were employed in a first-round RT-PCR of the TCR CDR3. TCRdb called the multiplex PCR reads again in MiXCR, with one record for every CDR3 protein. The sample holds about 380,000 distinct CDR3 sequences, roughly 20% seen once. The sequencing input was blood. All receptors derive from a man aged 18-30 years with Graves' ophthalmopathy.

V and J are TRBV11-2 and TRBJ2-6, with D perhaps TRBD1 (6 bases). Germline V lookup: CDR1 SGHAT, CDR2 FQNNGV. V lost 2 bases, J lost 0 bases, and 11 bases lay in between. CDR3 length: 17 amino acids. Here the CDR3 DNA reads TGTGCCAGCAGCTTAATTCGGACAGACTCTGGGGCCAACGTCCTGACTTTC. Protein: CASSLIRTDSGANVLTF. The complete variable domain, with remaining parts taken from reference TRBV11-2 and TRBJ2-6, reads EAGVAQSPRYKIIEKRQSVAFWCNPISGHATLYWYQQILGQGPKLLIQFQNNGVVDDSQLPKDRFSAERLKGVDSTLKIQPAKLEDSAVYLCASSLIRTDSGANVLTFGAGSRLTVL.

This clonotype was seen ten or more times. V usage is TRBV3-1 and J usage is TRBJ1-5, with D possibly TRBD1 on 6 matching bases. The germline V gene has CDR1 LGHDT and CDR2 YNNKEL (reference sequence). Trimming shortened V by 6 bases and J by 1 base, and 19 bases separated the two germline ends. The CDR3 is 17 amino acids. In DNA form, the CDR3 reads TGTGCCAGCAGTCCTGACCGCGGGACAACCAGCAATCAGCCCCAGCATTTT. Its translation is CASSPDRGTTSNQPQHF.

The chain uses TRBV20-1 and TRBJ2-1, with 9 bases that match TRBD2. CDR3 length: 17 amino acids. The V and J ends lost 6 bases and 6 bases, in that order; junction bases with no gene match: 18. The germline gives CDR1 DFQATT, CDR2 SNEGSKA (reference sequence). CDR3 nucleotide sequence: TGCAGTGCCCTGATTCCTTTAGCGGGGGCCGCCCGCAATGAGCAGTTCTTC. Its translation is CSALIPLAGAARNEQFF.

A note on this clonotype: Given the absence of the conserved phenylalanine or tryptophan at the CDR3 end, a read error is likely. CDR3 nucleotide sequence: TGTGCCAGCAGTTTCGGACAGGGGGTCTCCTACGAGCAGTACCTC. This sequence encodes CASSFGQGVSYEQYL. This rearrangement joins TRBV2 to TRBJ2-7; 10 bases align to TRBD1. The germline CDR1 and CDR2 sequences are SNHLY and FYNNEI. This CDR3 contains 15 residues. V was clipped by 5 bases and J by 0 bases; unmatched bases: 4.

This clonotype was detected only a few times. The genes are TRBV3-1 and TRBJ1-2; 9 positions agree with TRBD1. Germline V gene sequence: CDR1 LGHDT, CDR2 YNNKEL (reference sequence). The trim removed 0 bases at V and 6 bases at J, leaving 8 bases unmatched. The CDR3 has 16 amino acids. The CDR3 protein is CASSQDFGTGWNGYTF. CDR3 coding DNA: TGTGCCAGCAGCCAAGATTTTGGGACAGGGTGGAATGGCTACACCTTC.

The table lists this clonotype with many counts. V usage is TRBV15 and J usage is TRBJ1-5; a possible D gene is TRBD1 (5 bases). This CDR3 has 13 residues. CDR1 is LNHNV and CDR2 is YYDKDF in the germline V gene (reference sequence). Trimming took 1 base from V and 7 from J, leaving 8 bases between them. CDR3 nucleotide sequence: TGTGCCACCAGCAGAGGTTGGGGGCAGCCCCAGCATTTT. This gives the protein CATSRGWGQPQHF. Variable domain in full (rest from reference TRBV15 and TRBJ1-5): DAMVIQNPRYQVTQFGKPVTLSCSQTLNHNVMYWYQQKSSQAPKLLFHYYDKDFNNEADTPDNFQSRRPNTSFCFLDIRSPGLGDTAMYLCATSRGWGQPQHFGDGTRLSIL.

This clonotype has at least ten counts. V is TRBV28 and J is TRBJ1-5, with D possibly matching TRBD1 (5 bases). V gave up 6 bases and J gave up 7 bases, with 25 bases separating them. Per germline, CDR1 MDHEN and CDR2 SYDVKM. The CDR3 has 17 amino acids. CDR3 protein: CASRRLDRDVTRQPQHF. Written as DNA, the CDR3 is TGTGCCAGCAGGAGACTTGACCGGGACGTAACTAGGCAGCCCCAGCATTTT.

The rearrangement joins TRBV5-1 to TRBJ1-4, with TRBD1 matching over 8 bases. J gave up 4 bases and V 5 bases, and 4 bases lay outside the gene matches. CDR1 SGHRS and CDR2 YFSETQ come from the germline V gene. The CDR3 covers 14 residues. CDR3 in DNA: TGCGCCAGCAGTTTCGGACAGGGTAATGAAAAACTGTTTTTT. Amino acids: CASSFGQGNEKLFF.

As regards this clonotype: A single base separates this from a much larger clone, so it may be a read error. J is TRBJ1-2 and V is TRBV5-1; a possible D gene is TRBD1 (5 bases). CDR3 length: 14 amino acids. The germline CDR1 and CDR2 sequences are SGHRS and YFSETQ. The V end lost 4 bases, the J end lost 2 bases, and 12 bases lay between the germline ends. CDR3 in DNA: TGCGCCAGCAGCGCCCGGGACGGGAACTATGGCTACACCTTC. This encodes CASSARDGNYGYTF.